These 32 T cell receptor beta chains share one sample of origin, sequenced in a study of blood T cell repertoires in COVID-19 (dated by TCRdb to about 2020). Receptors were amplified or captured by the immunoSEQ multiplex PCR assay. TCRdb re-hosts the immuneACCESS table, in-frame sequences only. Its copies lack some clones; in the studies checked, an unresolved V gene accounts for under half of them, and the cause for the rest is not known. This sample comprises some 200,000 clones, 84% of them detected only once. Together, the top ten hold approximately 10% of the sample. Sample: peripheral blood. The receptors stem from a middle-aged man with active or convalescent COVID-19.

The gene calls are TRBV28 and TRBJ1-2; 8 bases align to TRBD1. The ends lost 6 bases at V and 4 bases at J; junction bases unmatched: 7. CDR1 is MDHEN, CDR2 SYDVKM, per germline. There are 14 residues in the CDR3. The CDR3 spells CASRLTGVFYGYTF. DNA of the CDR3: TGTGCCAGCAGACTGACAGGGGTTTTCTATGGCTACACCTTC.

The chain joins TRBV9 to TRBJ1-6; unclear D gene. The V gene's germline CDR1 is SGDLS and CDR2 YYNGEE. The CDR3 length is 13 residues. Trimming cost V 7 bases and J 0 bases, with 5 bases left between them. CDR3 protein: CASSSSYNSPLHF. Here the CDR3 DNA reads TGTGCCAGCTCGAGCTCCTATAATTCACCCCTCCACTTT.

This chain links TRBV29-1 with TRBJ1-2; 7 bases map to TRBD1. With V trimmed by 4 bases and J by 7 bases, 6 bases remained unmatched. Germline assignment: CDR1 SQVTM and CDR2 ANQGSEA. This CDR3 is built from 12 residues. This chain's CDR3 is CSVGGTVVGYTF. CDR3 nucleotides: TGCAGCGTTGGAGGGACAGTTGTTGGCTACACCTTC.

This chain links TRBV20-1 with TRBJ2-1; D is possibly TRBD2 (7 bases). Germline V gives CDR1 DFQATT, CDR2 SNEGSKA (reference sequence). CDR3 size: 14 residues. Trimming stripped 3 bases from V and 8 bases from J, with 17 bases between. CDR3 coding DNA: TGCAGTGCTAGTGCCGGGACACGGGAGGATGAGCAGTTCTTC. It encodes CSASAGTREDEQFF.

V gene TRBV5-4 combines with J gene TRBJ1-5, with 7 bases matching TRBD1. Unmatched junction bases numbered 4, after V lost 3 bases and J lost 4 bases. Looked up from germline, CDR1 is SGHNT and CDR2 is YYREEE (reference sequence). The CDR3 covers 14 residues. The DNA of the CDR3 is TGTGCCAGCAGCTCGCAGGGGGATAATCAGCCCCAGCATTTT. The encoded protein is CASSSQGDNQPQHF.

This sequence joins TRBV5-8 and TRBJ2-7, with TRBD2 identical over 7 bases. The CDR3 runs to 15 residues. Germline assignment: CDR1 SGHTS and CDR2 YDEGEE. With V trimmed by 4 bases and J by 3 bases, 10 bases remained unmatched. DNA for the CDR3: TGTGCCAGCAGCCCCGGGAGGACCGTATACTACGAGCAGTACTTC. This encodes CASSPGRTVYYEQYF.

V is TRBV19 and J is TRBJ1-5; unclear D gene. Trimming cost V 4 bases and J 0 bases, with 10 bases left between them. This CDR3 has 15 residues. Germline V gene lookup returns CDR1 LNHDA and CDR2 SQIVND (reference sequence). CDR3 residues: CASSRMDYSNQPQHF. Here the CDR3 DNA reads TGTGCCAGTAGTAGAATGGACTATAGCAATCAGCCCCAGCATTTT.

The chain employs TRBV16 and TRBJ1-2, with D hard to call. Trimming left V 1 base short and J 4 bases short, with 7 bases between. The CDR3 runs to 13 residues. In germline, CDR1 is KGHSY, CDR2 FQNENV. DNA of the CDR3: TGTGCCAGCAGCCAATTCAGAGGCTATGGCTACACCTTC. Translated, it gives CASSQFRGYGYTF.

This chain links TRBV9 with TRBJ1-1; a possible D gene is TRBD1 (5 bases). Trimming took off 4 bases at V and 4 bases at J, with 23 bases between the two ends. The CDR3 contains 17 residues. Germline CDR1 and CDR2: SGDLS and YYNGEE. CDR3 sequence reads: CASSPITGGVVSTEAFF. DNA for the CDR3: TGTGCCAGCAGCCCCATTACGGGGGGGGTAGTCAGCACTGAAGCTTTCTTT.

This sequence joins TRBV5-5 and TRBJ2-3; 10 bases are shared with TRBD2. Germline loops: CDR1 SGHKS, CDR2 YYEKEE (reference sequence). The CDR3 totals 18 residues. V shed 5 bases and J 1 base; nucleotides not matched to a gene: 13. The CDR3 protein is CASSYTSGVLGGTDTQYF. DNA of the CDR3: TGTGCCAGCAGTTATACTAGCGGGGTCCTAGGGGGCACAGATACGCAGTATTTT.

This clone was detected once. The chain employs TRBV21-1 and TRBJ2-3; the table calls TRBD2, which could not be checked here. TRBV21-1 is annotated as a pseudogene. This CDR3 is 13 amino acids long. CDR3 bases: TGTGCCAGGCGAGGGTGGGGCACAGATACGCAGTATTTT. This translates into CARRGWGTDTQYF.

The chain has TRBV24-1 and TRBJ1-5; 7 positions agree with TRBD1. There are 15 residues in the CDR3. The trim removed 3 bases at V and 5 bases at J, leaving 6 bases unmatched. Looked up from germline, CDR1 is KGHDR and CDR2 is SFDVKD. The CDR3: CATSDPRQGDQPQHF. CDR3 nucleotides: TGTGCCACCAGTGATCCTCGACAGGGAGATCAGCCCCAGCATTTT.

The chain combines TRBV2 with TRBJ1-6; D is uncertain. Germline-derived CDR1 and CDR2 are SNHLY and FYNNEI. The ends were cut back, 3 bases at V and 14 bases at J, with 14 bases in the middle. CDR3 length equals 13 residues. Here the CDR3 DNA reads TGTGCCAGCAGTGAGGGTACGGGTGTCACCCTCCACTTT. It yields the protein CASSEGTGVTLHF.

CDR3 DNA: TGCGCCAGCAGCTCTCAGGGTTATAATGAAAAACTGTTTTTT. It is translated as CASSSQGYNEKLFF. The chain carries TRBV5-1 and TRBJ1-4; D is possibly TRBD1 (5 bases). Per the germline V gene, CDR1 is SGHRS and CDR2 is YFSETQ. This CDR3 spans 14 amino acids. The germline V and J ends were trimmed by 3 bases and 4 bases, with 10 bases remaining between them.

This clone was seen just once. This chain connects TRBV4-1 to TRBJ1-2; no firm D call. The CDR3 is made up of 16 amino acids. V lost 2 bases and J lost 0, with 13 bases in between. The germline V gene encodes CDR1 MGHRA and CDR2 YSYEKL. Written as DNA, the CDR3 is TGCGCCAGCAGCCAACCTGACACCTCCGCTAACTATGGCTACACCTTC. Translating gives CASSQPDTSANYGYTF.

The rearrangement joins TRBV4-2 to TRBJ1-3; no clear D. From germline, CDR1 is LGHNA and CDR2 YNFKEQ. The V and J ends lost 0 bases and 0 bases respectively, with 6 bases between them. There are 15 residues in the CDR3. The CDR3 sequence is CASSQDNLSGNTIYF. CDR3 DNA: TGTGCCAGCAGCCAAGATAATCTCTCTGGAAACACCATATATTTT.

This rearrangement joins TRBV16 to TRBJ1-1; D is unresolved. CDR1 and CDR2 from the germline V gene are KGHSY and FQNENV. Trimming stripped 4 bases from V and 1 base from J, with 10 bases between. This CDR3 is 14 amino acids long. The CDR3 is CASSRTASNTEAFF. Here the CDR3 DNA reads TGTGCCAGCAGCCGAACAGCATCGAACACTGAAGCTTTCTTT.

This clone was counted between two and nine times. V is TRBV20-1 and J is TRBJ1-2; the D gene is possibly TRBD1 (6 bases). In germline, CDR1 is DFQATT, CDR2 SNEGSKA (reference sequence). The CDR3 consists of 12 residues. Trimming took 6 bases from V and 8 from J, leaving 16 bases between them. The CDR3 sequence: CSASTGLEGYTF. The CDR3 region has the DNA TGCAGTGCCAGTACAGGGTTGGAGGGCTACACCTTC.

This chain uses TRBV5-1 with TRBJ2-5; D uncertain. CDR1 and CDR2 from the germline V gene are SGHRS and YFSETQ. V gave up 4 bases and J gave up 2 bases, with 3 bases separating them. The CDR3 sequence is 11 residues long. In DNA form, the CDR3 reads TGCGCCAGCAGCCATCAAGAGACCCAGTACTTC. This sequence encodes CASSHQETQYF.

The sample holds a few counts of this clone. The genes are TRBV6-5 and TRBJ2-5, with TRBD1 identical over 11 bases. The trim removed 4 bases at V and 5 bases at J, leaving 6 bases unmatched. Germline CDR1 reads MNHEY; CDR2 reads SVGAGI. CDR3 length: 15 residues. CDR3 protein: CASSSGQGVGETQYF. The CDR3 nucleotides read TGTGCCAGCAGTTCGGGACAGGGGGTCGGGGAGACCCAGTACTTC.

V usage is TRBV3-1 (or the pseudogene TRBV3-2) and J usage is TRBJ1-6; 7 bases are a match to TRBD1. Germline CDR1 reads LGHDT; CDR2 reads YNNKEL (reference sequence). This CDR3 is 17 amino acids long. The V segment lost 1 base and the J segment 4 bases; nucleotides outside the gene matches: 7. CDR3 sequence reads: CASSQAGPQGYNSPLHF. CDR3 sequence (DNA): TGTGCCAGCAGCCAAGCGGGGCCACAGGGGTATAATTCACCCCTCCACTTT.

The rearrangement joins TRBV28 to TRBJ2-3, with a possible D match to TRBD1 (5 bases). Germline assignment: CDR1 MDHEN and CDR2 SYDVKM. Deletions cut 1 base from V and 6 bases from J, with 11 bases between. CDR3 length equals 14 residues. The CDR3 nucleotides are TGTGCCAGCAGTTTATTGCCAGGGATGGATACGCAGTATTTT. Translating gives CASSLLPGMDTQYF.

J is TRBJ2-2 and V is TRBV7-9, with D possibly matching TRBD2 (6 bases). The length of the CDR3 is 13 residues. Germline V gene sequence: CDR1 SEHNR, CDR2 FQNEAQ (reference sequence). Here the CDR3 DNA reads TGTGCTCTACCGGGGGCGAACACCGGGGAGCTGTTTTTT. Residues: CALPGANTGELFF.

The chain employs TRBV2 and TRBJ1-2; 12 bases are a match to TRBD1. This CDR3 has 15 residues. Germline CDR1 and CDR2: SNHLY and FYNNEI. V shed 7 bases and J 4 bases; nucleotides not matched to a gene: 7. Here the CDR3 reads CASTPGTGGGYGYTF. The CDR3 coding sequence is TGTGCCAGCACCCCCGGGACAGGGGGCGGCTATGGCTACACCTTC.

This clone was recorded a few times. The CDR3 reads CASSLNPGYTYEQYF. For the CDR3, the DNA is TGTGCCAGCAGTCTTAATCCGGGATACACCTACGAGCAGTACTTC. The V gene is TRBV7-3, the J gene TRBJ2-7, with D possibly TRBD2 on 5 matching bases. The V end lost 6 bases, the J end lost 2 bases, and 17 bases lay between the germline ends. Germline loops: CDR1 SGHTA, CDR2 FQGTGA. The CDR3 length is 15 residues.

The rearrangement uses TRBV28 and TRBJ1-4; no definite D call. In germline, CDR1 is MDHEN, CDR2 SYDVKM. There are 15 residues in the CDR3. V lost 4 bases to trimming and J lost 0 bases, with 9 bases between them. The CDR3 is CASSSRGATNEKLFF. DNA of the CDR3: TGTGCCAGCAGTTCCCGCGGTGCAACTAATGAAAAACTGTTTTTT.

The V gene is TRBV15, the J gene TRBJ1-4, with TRBD1 matching 7 bases. The germline V gene encodes CDR1 LNHNV and CDR2 YYDKDF (reference sequence). The V and J ends lost 8 bases and 4 bases, in that order; junction bases with no gene match: 7. This CDR3 spans 14 amino acids. The CDR3 here is CATGHTGVNEKLFF. As DNA, the CDR3 is TGTGCCACCGGACATACAGGGGTTAATGAAAAACTGTTTTTT. Full variable domain (remainder filled in from reference TRBV15 and TRBJ1-4): DAMVIQNPRYQVTQFGKPVTLSCSQTLNHNVMYWYQQKSSQAPKLLFHYYDKDFNNEADTPDNFQSRRPNTSFCFLDIRSPGLGDTAMYLCATGHTGVNEKLFFGSGTQLSVL.

The CDR3 here is CASSQGIAPTSTDTQYF. The DNA for the CDR3 is TGCGCCAGCAGCCAAGGGATAGCACCAACTAGCACAGATACGCAGTATTTT. The chain carries TRBV4-1 and TRBJ2-3; D remains ambiguous. Between the trimmed V and J ends, which lost 1 base and 0 bases, there was a span of 14 bases. The CDR3 is 17 amino acids. Germline CDR1 MGHRA, CDR2 YSYEKL.

The rearrangement uses TRBV10-3 and TRBJ1-2, with TRBD1 matching over 7 bases. Trimming cost V 4 bases and J 8 bases; bases outside gene matches: 10. The germline V gene has CDR1 ENHRY and CDR2 SYGVKD. The CDR3 is made up of 14 amino acids. The CDR3 nucleotides are TGTGCCATCAGTGGGCTAGGGGGCGCAGAGGGCTACACCTTC. Its translation: CAISGLGGAEGYTF.

Here the CDR3 DNA reads TGCGCCAGCAGCCAAGATAGCGGAGAATTCTACGAGCAGTACTTC. Amino acid sequence: CASSQDSGEFYEQYF. The rearrangement uses TRBV4-1 and TRBJ2-7, with D maybe TRBD2 (6 bases). Germline V CDR1 and CDR2: MGHRA, YSYEKL. This CDR3 region has 15 residues. The V gene lost 0 bases and the J gene lost 3 bases, with 12 bases spanning the gap.

The rearrangement uses TRBV7-8 and TRBJ1-6, with 8 bases matching TRBD1. Germline V CDR1 and CDR2: SGHVS, FQNEAQ. The CDR3 has 14 residues. V dropped 3 bases and J dropped 10; count of bases not matched to a gene: 5. CDR3 coding DNA: TGTGCCAGCAGCTTTACAGGGGGAGGGTCACCCCTCCACTTT. Its translation: CASSFTGGGSPLHF.

The chain is built from TRBV9 and TRBJ2-1; D possibly corresponds to TRBD2 (6 bases). V was pared by 5 bases and J by 6 bases, with 15 bases between. Germline V gene lookup returns CDR1 SGDLS and CDR2 YYNGEE. The CDR3 has 14 residues. CDR3 region: CASRPLAFGNEQFF. CDR3 sequence (DNA): TGTGCCAGCAGACCACTAGCATTCGGCAATGAGCAGTTCTTC.